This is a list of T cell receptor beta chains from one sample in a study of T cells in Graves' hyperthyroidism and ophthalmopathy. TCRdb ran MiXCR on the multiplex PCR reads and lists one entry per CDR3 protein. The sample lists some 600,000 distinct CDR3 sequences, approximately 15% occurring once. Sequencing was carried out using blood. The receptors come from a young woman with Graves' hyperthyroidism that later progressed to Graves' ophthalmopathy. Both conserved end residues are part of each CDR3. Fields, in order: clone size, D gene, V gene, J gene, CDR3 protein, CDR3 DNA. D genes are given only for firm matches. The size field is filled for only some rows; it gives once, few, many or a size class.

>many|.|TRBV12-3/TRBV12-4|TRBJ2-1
CASRRNEQFF
TGTGCCAGCAGAAGAAATGAGCAGTTCTTC
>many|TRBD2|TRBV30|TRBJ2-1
CAWSLAAYNEQFF
TGTGCCTGGAGCCTAGCGGCATACAATGAGCAGTTCTTC
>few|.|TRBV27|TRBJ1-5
CASSWGPNQPQHF
TGTGCCAGCAGTTGGGGGCCTAATCAGCCCCAGCATTTT
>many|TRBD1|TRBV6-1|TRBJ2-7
CASSEQGSYEQYF
TGTGCCAGCTCTGAACAGGGGTCCTACGAGCAGTACTTC
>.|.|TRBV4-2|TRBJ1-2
CASSQDRDYGCTF
TGTGCCAGCAGCCAAGACAGGGACTATGGCTGCACCTTC
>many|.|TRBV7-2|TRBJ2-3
CASSLMSDTQYF
TGTGCCAGCAGCTTAATGTCAGATACGCAGTATTTT
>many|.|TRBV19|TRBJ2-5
CASSIGLGEGEETQYF
TGTGCCAGTAGTATAGGTTTGGGGGAGGGGGAAGAGACCCAGTACTTC
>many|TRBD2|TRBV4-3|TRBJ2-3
CASSQDPPRGGGGTDTQYF
TGCGCCAGCAGCCAAGATCCTCCCCGGGGGGGGGGTGGCACAGATACGCAGTATTTT
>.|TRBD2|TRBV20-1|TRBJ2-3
CSTRTSGNLDTQYF
TGCAGTACCCGGACTAGCGGGAATCTCGATACGCAGTATTTT
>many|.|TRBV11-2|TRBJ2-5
CASSPLGVPPYETQYF
TGTGCCAGCAGCCCTTTGGGTGTCCCTCCTTACGAGACCCAGTACTTC
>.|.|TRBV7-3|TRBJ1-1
CASSRGGLNTEAFF
TGTGCCAGCAGCAGGGGGGGGTTGAACACTGAAGCTTTCTTT
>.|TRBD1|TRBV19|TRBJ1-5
CASSPLAGGHQPQHF
TGTGCCAGTAGTCCCCTGGCAGGGGGCCATCAGCCCCAGCATTTT
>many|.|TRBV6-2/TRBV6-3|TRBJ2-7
CASRDLPYEQYF
TGTGCCAGCCGGGACTTACCATACGAGCAGTACTTC
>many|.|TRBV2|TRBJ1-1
CASRLVEAFF
TGTGCCAGCAGATTAGTCGAAGCTTTCTTT
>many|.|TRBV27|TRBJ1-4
CASSSAGTESEKLFF
TGTGCCAGCAGTTCAGCCGGGACCGAGAGTGAAAAACTGTTTTTT
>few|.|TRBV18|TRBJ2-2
CASSTYLGELFF
TGTGCCAGCTCTACCTACCTCGGGGAGCTGTTTTTT
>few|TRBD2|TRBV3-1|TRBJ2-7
CASSPERAGATYEQYF
TGTGCCAGCAGCCCCGAGCGGGCGGGAGCCACCTACGAGCAGTACTTC
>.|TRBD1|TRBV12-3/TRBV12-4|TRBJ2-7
CASSMLSQGAYEQYF
TGTGCCAGCAGCATGCTCTCACAGGGGGCCTACGAGCAGTACTTC
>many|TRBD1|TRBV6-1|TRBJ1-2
CASRSASRTGHAYGYTF
TGTGCCAGCAGATCGGCTAGCAGGACAGGGCATGCCTATGGCTACACCTTC